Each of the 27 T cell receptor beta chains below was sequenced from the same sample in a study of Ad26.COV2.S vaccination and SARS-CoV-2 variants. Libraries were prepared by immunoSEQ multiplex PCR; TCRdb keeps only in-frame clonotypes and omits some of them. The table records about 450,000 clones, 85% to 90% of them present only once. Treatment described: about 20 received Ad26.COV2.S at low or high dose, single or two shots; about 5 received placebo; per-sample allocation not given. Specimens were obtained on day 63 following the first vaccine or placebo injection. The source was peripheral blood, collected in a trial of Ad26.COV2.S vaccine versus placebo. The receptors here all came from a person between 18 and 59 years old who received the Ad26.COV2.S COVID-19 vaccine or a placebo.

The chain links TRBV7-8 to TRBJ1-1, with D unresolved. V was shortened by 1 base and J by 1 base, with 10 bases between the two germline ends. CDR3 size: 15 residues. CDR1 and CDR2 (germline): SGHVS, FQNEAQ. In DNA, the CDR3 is TGTGCCAGCAGCTTAGTTGGGCTACCGAACACTGAAGCTTTCTTT. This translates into CASSLVGLPNTEAFF.

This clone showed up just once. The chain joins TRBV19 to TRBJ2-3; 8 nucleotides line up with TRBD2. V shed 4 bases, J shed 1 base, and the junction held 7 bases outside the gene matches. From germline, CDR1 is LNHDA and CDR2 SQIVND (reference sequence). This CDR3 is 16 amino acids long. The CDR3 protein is CASSSPGGPRTDTQYF. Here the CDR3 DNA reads TGTGCCAGTAGTAGTCCGGGAGGGCCTCGCACAGATACGCAGTATTTT.

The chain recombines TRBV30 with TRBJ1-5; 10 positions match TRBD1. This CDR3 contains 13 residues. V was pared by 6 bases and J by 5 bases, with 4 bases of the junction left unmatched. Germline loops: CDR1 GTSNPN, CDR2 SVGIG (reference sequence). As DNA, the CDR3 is TGTGCCTGCAAGGACAGGGGGTATCAGCCCCAGCATTTT. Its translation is CACKDRGYQPQHF. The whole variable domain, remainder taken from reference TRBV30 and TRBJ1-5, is SQTIHQWPATLVQPVGSPLSLECTVEGTSNPNLYWYRQAAGRGLQLLFYSVGIGQISSEVPQNLSASRPQDRQFILSSKKLLLSDSGFYLCACKDRGYQPQHFGDGTRLSIL.

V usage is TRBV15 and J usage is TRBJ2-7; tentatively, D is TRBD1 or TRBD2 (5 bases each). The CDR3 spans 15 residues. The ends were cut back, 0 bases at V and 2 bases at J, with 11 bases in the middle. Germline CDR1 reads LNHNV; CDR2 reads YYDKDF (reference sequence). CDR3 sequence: CATSRDPGATYEQYF. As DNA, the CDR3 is TGTGCCACCAGCAGAGATCCCGGGGCCACCTACGAGCAGTACTTC.

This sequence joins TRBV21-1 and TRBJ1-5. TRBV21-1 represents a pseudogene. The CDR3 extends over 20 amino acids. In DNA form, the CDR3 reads TGTGCCAGCACCGAAATCGGAGACAACGATATTTCTAGTAGCAATCAGCCCCAGCATTTT. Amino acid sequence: CASTEIGDNDISSSNQPQHF.

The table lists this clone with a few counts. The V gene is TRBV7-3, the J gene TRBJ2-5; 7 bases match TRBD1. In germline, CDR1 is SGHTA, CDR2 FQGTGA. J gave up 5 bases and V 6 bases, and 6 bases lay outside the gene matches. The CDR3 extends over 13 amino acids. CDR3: CASSKGAVETQYF. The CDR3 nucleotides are TGTGCCAGCAGTAAGGGGGCGGTGGAGACCCAGTACTTC.

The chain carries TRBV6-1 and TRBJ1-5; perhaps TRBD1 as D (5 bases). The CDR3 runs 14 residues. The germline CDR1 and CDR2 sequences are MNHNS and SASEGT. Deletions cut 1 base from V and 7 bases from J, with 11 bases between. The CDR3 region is CASSEGGGGQPQHF. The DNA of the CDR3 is TGTGCCAGCAGTGAAGGTGGGGGAGGGCAGCCCCAGCATTTT.

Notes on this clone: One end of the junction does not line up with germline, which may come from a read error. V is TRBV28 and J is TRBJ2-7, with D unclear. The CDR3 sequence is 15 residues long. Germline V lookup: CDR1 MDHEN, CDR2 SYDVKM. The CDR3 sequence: CASSFPPGDLTRAAF. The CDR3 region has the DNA TGTGCCAGCAGTTTCCCGCCAGGCGATCTAACCCGCGCCGCCTTC.

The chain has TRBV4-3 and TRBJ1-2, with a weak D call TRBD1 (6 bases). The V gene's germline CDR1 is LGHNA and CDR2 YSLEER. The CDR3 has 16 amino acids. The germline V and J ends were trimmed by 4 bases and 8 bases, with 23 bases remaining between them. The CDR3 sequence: CASSRVPGGRGDGYTF. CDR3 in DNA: TGCGCCAGCAGCCGGGTCCCGGGCGGCAGGGGTGACGGCTACACCTTC.

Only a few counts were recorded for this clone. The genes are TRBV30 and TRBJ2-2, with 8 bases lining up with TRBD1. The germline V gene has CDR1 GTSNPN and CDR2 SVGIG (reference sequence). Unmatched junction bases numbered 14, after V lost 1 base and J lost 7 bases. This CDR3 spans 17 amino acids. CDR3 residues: CAWSEAIVNRGIGELFF. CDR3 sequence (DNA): TGTGCCTGGAGTGAAGCTATTGTTAACAGGGGGATCGGGGAGCTGTTTTTT.

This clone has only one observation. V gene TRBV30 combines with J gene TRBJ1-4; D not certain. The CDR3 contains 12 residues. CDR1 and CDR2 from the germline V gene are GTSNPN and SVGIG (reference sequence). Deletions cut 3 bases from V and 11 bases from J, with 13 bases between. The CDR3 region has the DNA TGTGCCTGGAGGGTCGGTCGGGAGAAACTGTTTTTT. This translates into CAWRVGREKLFF.

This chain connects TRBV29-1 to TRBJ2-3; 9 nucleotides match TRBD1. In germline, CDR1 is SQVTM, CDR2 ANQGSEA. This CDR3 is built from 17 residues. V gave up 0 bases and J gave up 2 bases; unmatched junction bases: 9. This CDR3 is CSVEDYWDRAYTDTQYF. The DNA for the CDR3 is TGCAGCGTTGAAGATTATTGGGACAGGGCCTACACAGATACGCAGTATTTT.

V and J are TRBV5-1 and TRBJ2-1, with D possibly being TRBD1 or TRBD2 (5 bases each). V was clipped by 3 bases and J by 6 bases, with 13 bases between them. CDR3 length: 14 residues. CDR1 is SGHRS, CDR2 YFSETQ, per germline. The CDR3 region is CASSSAGRGNEQFF. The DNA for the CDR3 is TGCGCCAGCAGCTCCGCAGGGAGAGGCAATGAGCAGTTCTTC.

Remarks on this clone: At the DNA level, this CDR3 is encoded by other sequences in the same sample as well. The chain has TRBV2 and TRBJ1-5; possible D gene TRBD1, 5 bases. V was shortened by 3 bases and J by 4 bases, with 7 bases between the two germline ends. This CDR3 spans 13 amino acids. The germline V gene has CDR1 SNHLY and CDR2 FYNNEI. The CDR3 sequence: CASSDEGNQPQHF. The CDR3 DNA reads TGTGCCAGCAGTGATGAGGGGAATCAGCCCCAGCATTTT.

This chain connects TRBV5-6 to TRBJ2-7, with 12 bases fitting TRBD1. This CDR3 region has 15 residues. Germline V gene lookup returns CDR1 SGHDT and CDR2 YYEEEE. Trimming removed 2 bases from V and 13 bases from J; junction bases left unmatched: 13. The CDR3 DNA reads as TGTGCCAGCAGCTTCCGGGACAGGGGGCCTCAGGTGGAATACTTC. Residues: CASSFRDRGPQVEYF.

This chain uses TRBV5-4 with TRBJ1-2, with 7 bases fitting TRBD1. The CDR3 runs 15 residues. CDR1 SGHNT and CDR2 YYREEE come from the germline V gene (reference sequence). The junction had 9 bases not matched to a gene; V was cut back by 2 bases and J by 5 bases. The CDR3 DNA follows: TGTGCCAGCAGCTTTGGGGAAGGGGGCCGGTATGGCTACACCTTC. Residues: CASSFGEGGRYGYTF.

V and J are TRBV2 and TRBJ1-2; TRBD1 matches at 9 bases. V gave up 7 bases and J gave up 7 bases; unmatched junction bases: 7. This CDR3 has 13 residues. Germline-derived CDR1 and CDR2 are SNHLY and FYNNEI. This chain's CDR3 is CASIQTGGTGYTF. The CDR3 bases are TGTGCCAGCATCCAGACAGGGGGAACTGGCTACACCTTC.

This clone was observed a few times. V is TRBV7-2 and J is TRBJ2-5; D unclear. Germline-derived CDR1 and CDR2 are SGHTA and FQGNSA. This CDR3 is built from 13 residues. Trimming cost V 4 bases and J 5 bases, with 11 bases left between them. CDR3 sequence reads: CASSSPMGETQYF. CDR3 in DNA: TGTGCCAGCAGCTCCCCAATGGGGGAGACCCAGTACTTC.

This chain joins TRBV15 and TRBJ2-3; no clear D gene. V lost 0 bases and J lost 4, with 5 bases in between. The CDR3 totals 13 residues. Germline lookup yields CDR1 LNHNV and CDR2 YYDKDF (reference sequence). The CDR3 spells CATSRELPDTQYF. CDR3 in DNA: TGTGCCACCAGCAGAGAGTTACCAGATACGCAGTATTTT.

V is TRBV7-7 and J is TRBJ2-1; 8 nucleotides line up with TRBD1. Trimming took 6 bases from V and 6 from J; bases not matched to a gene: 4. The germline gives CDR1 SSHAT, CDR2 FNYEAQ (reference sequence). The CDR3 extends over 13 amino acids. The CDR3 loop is CASSSDRGNEQFF. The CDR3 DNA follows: TGTGCCAGCAGTTCCGACAGGGGCAATGAGCAGTTCTTC.

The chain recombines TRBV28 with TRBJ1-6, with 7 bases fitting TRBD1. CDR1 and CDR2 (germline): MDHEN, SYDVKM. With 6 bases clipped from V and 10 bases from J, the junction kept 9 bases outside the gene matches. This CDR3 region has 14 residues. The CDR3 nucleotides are TGTGCCAGCAGGTTAGGGGGCGCGGGATCACCCCTCCACTTT. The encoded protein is CASRLGGAGSPLHF.

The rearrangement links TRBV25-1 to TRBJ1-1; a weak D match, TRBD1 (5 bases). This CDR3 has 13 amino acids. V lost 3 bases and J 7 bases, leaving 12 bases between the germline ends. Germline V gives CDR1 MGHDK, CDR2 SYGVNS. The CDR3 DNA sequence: TGTGCCAGCAGTGACGGGGCGGGCAATGAAGCTTTCTTT. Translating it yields CASSDGAGNEAFF. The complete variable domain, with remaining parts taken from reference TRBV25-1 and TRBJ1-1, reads EADIYQTPRYLVIGTGKKITLECSQTMGHDKMYWYQQDPGMELHLIHYSYGVNSTEKGDLSSESTVSRIRTEHFPLTLESARPSHTSQYLCASSDGAGNEAFFGQGTRLTVV.

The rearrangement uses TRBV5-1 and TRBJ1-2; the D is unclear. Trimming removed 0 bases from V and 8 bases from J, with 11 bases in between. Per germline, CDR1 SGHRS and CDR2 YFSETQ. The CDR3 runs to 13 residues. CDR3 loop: CASSLDSFRGYTF. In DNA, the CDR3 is TGCGCCAGCAGCTTGGACAGCTTCAGGGGCTACACCTTC. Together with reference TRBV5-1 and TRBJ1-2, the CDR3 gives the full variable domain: KAGVTQTPRYLIKTRGQQVTLSCSPISGHRSVSWYQQTPGQGLQFLFEYFSETQRNKGNFPGRFSGRQFSNSRSEMNVSTLELGDSALYLCASSLDSFRGYTFGSGTRLTVV.

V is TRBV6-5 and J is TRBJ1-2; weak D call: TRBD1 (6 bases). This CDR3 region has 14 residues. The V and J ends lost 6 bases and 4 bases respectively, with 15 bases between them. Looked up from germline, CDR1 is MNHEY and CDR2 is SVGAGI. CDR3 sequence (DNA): TGTGCCAGCAGATCTCAGGGGTTAAGCTATGGCTACACCTTC. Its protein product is CASRSQGLSYGYTF.

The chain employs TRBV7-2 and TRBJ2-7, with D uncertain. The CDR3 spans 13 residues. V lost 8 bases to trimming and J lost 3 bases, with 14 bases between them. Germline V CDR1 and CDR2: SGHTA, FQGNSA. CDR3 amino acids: CASASQAGYEQYF. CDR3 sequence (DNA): TGTGCCAGCGCCTCGCAGGCAGGCTACGAGCAGTACTTC.

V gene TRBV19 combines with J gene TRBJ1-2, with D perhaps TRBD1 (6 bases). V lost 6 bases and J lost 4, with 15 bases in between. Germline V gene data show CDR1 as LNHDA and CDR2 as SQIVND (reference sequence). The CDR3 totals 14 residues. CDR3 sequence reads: CASRRRGETYGYTF. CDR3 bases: TGTGCCAGTAGAAGGAGGGGGGAGACCTATGGCTACACCTTC.

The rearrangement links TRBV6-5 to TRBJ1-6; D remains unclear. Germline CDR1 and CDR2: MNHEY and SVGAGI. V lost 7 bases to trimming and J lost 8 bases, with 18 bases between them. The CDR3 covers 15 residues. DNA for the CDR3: TGTGCCAGCACCCTTCTCGGGCCTCGGGATTCACCCCTCCACTTT. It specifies CASTLLGPRDSPLHF.